This section outlines one T cell receptor beta chain sequence together with its context. This sample is part of a study of T cell responses to AZD1222 COVID-19 vaccine. The V gene's germline CDR1 is KGHDR and CDR2 SFDVKD. V lost 4 bases and J 6 bases, leaving 9 bases between the germline ends. This CDR3 contains 13 residues. Produced via immunoSEQ multiplex PCR; TCRdb's table is partial and in-frame only. The profile shows some 190,000 clones, 94% of them singletons. The clonotype comes from an adult who received the MenACWY meningococcal vaccine as a control. This specimen consisted of peripheral blood, obtained 28 days after the second dose of the MenACWY control vaccine. The rearrangement joins TRBV24-1 to TRBJ2-1; D gene ambiguous. CDR3 sequence (DNA): TGTGCCACCAGTGACCCCCTCGCCAATGAGCAGTTCTTC. It yields the protein CATSDPLANEQFF.